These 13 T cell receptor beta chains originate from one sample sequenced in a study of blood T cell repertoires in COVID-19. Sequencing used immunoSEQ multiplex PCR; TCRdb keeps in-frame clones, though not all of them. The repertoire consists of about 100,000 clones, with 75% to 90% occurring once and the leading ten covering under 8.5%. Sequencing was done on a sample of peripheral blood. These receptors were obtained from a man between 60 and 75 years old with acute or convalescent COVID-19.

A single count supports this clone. The CDR3 coding sequence is TGCGCCAGCAGCCAAGTCCCGGGGGGGCGTGACGGGGAGCTGTTTTTT. As protein: CASSQVPGGRDGELFF. This chain links TRBV4-3 with TRBJ2-2, with 8 bases identical to TRBD2. Trimming removed 1 base from V and 7 bases from J; junction bases left unmatched: 8. CDR1 and CDR2 from the germline V gene are LGHNA and YSLEER. The CDR3 runs to 16 residues.

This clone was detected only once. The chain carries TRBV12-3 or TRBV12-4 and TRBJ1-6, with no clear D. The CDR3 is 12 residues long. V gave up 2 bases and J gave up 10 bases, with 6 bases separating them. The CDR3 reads CASSLTVSPLHF. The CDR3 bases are TGTGCCAGCAGTTTAACAGTATCACCCCTCCACTTT.

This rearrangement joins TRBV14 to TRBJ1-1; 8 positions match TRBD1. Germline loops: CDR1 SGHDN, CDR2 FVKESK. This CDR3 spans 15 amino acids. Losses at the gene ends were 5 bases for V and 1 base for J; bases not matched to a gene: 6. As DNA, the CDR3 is TGTGCCAGCAGCGCCCGGACAGGGCGGAACACTGAAGCTTTCTTT. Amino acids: CASSARTGRNTEAFF. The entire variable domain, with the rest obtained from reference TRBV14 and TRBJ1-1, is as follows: EAGVTQFPSHSVIEKGQTVTLRCDPISGHDNLYWYRRVMGKEIKFLLHFVKESKQDESGMPNNRFLAERTGGTYSTLKVQPAELEDSGVYFCASSARTGRNTEAFFGQGTRLTVV.

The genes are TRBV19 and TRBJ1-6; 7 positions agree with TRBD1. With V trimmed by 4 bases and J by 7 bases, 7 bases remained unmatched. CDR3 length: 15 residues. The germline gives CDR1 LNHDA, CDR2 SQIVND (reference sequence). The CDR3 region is CASSNGQAPNSPLHF. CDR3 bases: TGTGCCAGTAGTAACGGACAGGCTCCCAATTCACCCCTCCACTTT.

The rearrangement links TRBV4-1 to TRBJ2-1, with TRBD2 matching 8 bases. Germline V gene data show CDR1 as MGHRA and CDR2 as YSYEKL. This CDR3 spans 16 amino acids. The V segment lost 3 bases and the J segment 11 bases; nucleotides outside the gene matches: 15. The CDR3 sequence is CASSHLESSGIEKQFF. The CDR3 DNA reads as TGCGCCAGCAGCCATCTAGAAAGTAGCGGGATAGAAAAGCAGTTCTTC.

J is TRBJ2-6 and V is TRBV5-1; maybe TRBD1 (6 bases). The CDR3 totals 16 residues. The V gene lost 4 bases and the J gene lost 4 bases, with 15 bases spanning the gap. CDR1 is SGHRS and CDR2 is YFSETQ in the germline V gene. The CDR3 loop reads CASSPLQGPGANVLTF. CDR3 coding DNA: TGCGCCAGCAGCCCCTTACAGGGACCCGGGGCCAACGTCCTGACTTTC.

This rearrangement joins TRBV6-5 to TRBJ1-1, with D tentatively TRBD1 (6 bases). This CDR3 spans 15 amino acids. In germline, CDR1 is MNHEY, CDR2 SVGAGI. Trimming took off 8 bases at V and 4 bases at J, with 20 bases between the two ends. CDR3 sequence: CASLRGGAKSTEAFF. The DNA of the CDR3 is TGTGCCAGCTTGCGCGGGGGGGCGAAGAGCACTGAAGCTTTCTTT.

The DNA of the CDR3 is TGTGCCAGCACCGTCGATGGCAGGGTGGGGGAGACCCAGTACTTC. Residues: CASTVDGRVGETQYF. The V call is TRBV3-1 (or the pseudogene TRBV3-2), the J call TRBJ2-5; the D gene is possibly TRBD1 (5 bases). Germline assignment: CDR1 LGHDT and CDR2 YNNKEL (reference sequence). V gave up 7 bases and J gave up 5 bases, with 20 bases separating them. The CDR3 has 15 amino acids.

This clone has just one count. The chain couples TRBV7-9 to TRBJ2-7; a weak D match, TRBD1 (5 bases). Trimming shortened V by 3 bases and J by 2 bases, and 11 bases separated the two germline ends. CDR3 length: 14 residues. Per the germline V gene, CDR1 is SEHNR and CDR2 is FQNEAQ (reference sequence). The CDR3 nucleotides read TGTGCCAGCAGCTTCGTGACAGCGACCTACGAGCAGTACTTC. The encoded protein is CASSFVTATYEQYF.

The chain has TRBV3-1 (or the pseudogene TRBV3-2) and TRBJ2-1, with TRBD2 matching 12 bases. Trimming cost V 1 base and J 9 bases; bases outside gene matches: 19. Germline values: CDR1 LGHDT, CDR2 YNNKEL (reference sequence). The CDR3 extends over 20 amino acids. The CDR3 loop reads CASSQVPSGGAINQLGEQFF. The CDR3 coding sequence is TGTGCCAGCAGCCAAGTCCCTAGCGGGGGGGCCATTAATCAACTCGGTGAGCAGTTCTTC.

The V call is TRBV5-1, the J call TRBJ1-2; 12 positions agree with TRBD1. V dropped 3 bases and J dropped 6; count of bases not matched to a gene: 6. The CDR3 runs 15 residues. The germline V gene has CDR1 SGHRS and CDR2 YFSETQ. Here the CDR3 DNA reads TGCGCCAGCAGCTCCCCGGGACAGGGGGCAAATGGCTACACCTTC. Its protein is CASSSPGQGANGYTF.

As DNA, the CDR3 is TGTGCCAGCAGTTGGACTAGCGGGTCCTACAATGAGCAGTTCTTC. Translating it yields CASSWTSGSYNEQFF. The chain recombines TRBV6-2 or TRBV6-3 with TRBJ2-1; 11 bases match TRBD2. The CDR3 consists of 15 residues. CDR1 is MNHEY and CDR2 is SVGEGT in the germline V gene. J gave up 1 base and V 4 bases, and 0 bases lay outside the gene matches.

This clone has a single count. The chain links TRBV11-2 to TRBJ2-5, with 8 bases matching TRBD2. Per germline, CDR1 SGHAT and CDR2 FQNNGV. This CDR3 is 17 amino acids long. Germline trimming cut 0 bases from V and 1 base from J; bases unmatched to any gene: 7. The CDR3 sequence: CASSLDIPGGLQETQYF. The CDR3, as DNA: TGTGCCAGCAGCTTAGATATCCCGGGGGGGCTCCAAGAGACCCAGTACTTC.